The source of this T cell receptor (beta chain) is a study of neurological immune-mediated disorders. Many counts were recorded for this clonotype. The junction shows a germline mismatch at one end, possibly a read error. There are 15 residues in the CDR3. Germline V lookup: CDR1 MDHEN, CDR2 SYDVKM. TCRdb redid the calling of the 5' RACE reads with MiXCR, one entry per CDR3 protein. Among more than 45,000 distinct CDR3 sequences listed, around 3.4% were seen once. The sequencing sample was made of PBMCs. The receptor comes from a woman in her 30s with multiple sclerosis. The rearrangement joins TRBV28 to TRBJ1-6; TRBD1 agrees at 8 bases. The CDR3 DNA sequence: TGTGCCAGCAGTCCCTCAGGGGGCTCAAATTCACCCCTCAACTTT. This sequence encodes CASSPSGGSNSPLNF.